This TCR beta chain was identified during a study of CD8 T cells in Susac syndrome. Study outcomes and limitations: The study conceded that relatively few individuals underwent its TCR sequencing and HLA analysis.

From blood CD8+ and CD4+ T cells, the TCR beta chain was sequenced. Negative isolation yielded the CD8+ and CD4+ T cells, while FACS enriched the TEMRA cells. Germline V CDR1 and CDR2: LNHDA, SQIVND (reference sequence). There are 14 residues in the CDR3. V was pared by 7 bases and J by 5 bases, with 15 bases between. Random hexamers served to reverse transcribe roughly 0.45 to 1 ug RNA. With immunoSEQ multiplex PCR, TCR beta CDR3 was amplified across 54 Vbeta and 13 Jbeta. TCRdb analysed the immunoSEQ multiplex PCR reads with MiXCR anew, one entry per CDR3 protein. The data contain 100,000 to 150,000 distinct CDR3 sequences, approximately 93% of them seen just once; the ten biggest clones take up roughly 0.32%. Of note for this clonotype: Antigen: not known.

Input material: CD8+ T cells from PBMCs. The receptor was isolated from a human donor with multiple sclerosis. This chain connects TRBV19 to TRBJ2-1; D ambiguous. CDR3 protein: CASTVLFGNNEQFF. The CDR3 DNA follows: TGTGCCAGTACGGTCTTATTTGGGAACAATGAGCAGTTCTTC.